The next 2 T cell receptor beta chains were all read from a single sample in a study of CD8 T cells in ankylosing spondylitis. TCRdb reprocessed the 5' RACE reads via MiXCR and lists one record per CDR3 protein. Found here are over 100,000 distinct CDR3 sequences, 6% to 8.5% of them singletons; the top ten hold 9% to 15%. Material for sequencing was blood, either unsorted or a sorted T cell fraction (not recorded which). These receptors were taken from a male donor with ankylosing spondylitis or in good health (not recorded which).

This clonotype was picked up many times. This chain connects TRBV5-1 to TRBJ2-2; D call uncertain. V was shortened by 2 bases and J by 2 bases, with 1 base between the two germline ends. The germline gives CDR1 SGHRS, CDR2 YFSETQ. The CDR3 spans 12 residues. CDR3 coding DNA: TGCGCCAGCAGCTTCAACACCGGGGAGCTGTTTTTT. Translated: CASSFNTGELFF.

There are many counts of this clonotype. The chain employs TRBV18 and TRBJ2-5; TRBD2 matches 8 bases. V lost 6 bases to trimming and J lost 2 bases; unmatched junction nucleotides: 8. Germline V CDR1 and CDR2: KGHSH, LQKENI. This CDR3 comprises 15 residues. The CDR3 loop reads CASSPGSGIQETQYF. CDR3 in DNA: TGTGCCAGCTCCCCAGGTAGCGGGATTCAAGAGACCCAGTACTTC. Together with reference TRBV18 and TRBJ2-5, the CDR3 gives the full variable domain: NAGVMQNPRHLVRRRGQEARLRCSPMKGHSHVYWYRQLPEEGLKFMVYLQKENIIDESGMPKERFSAEFPKEGPSILRIQQVVRGDSAAYFCASSPGSGIQETQYFGPGTRLLVL.